Listed below are T cell receptor beta chains from one sample, sequenced in a study of metastatic and nonmetastatic thyroid tumors. TCRdb ran MiXCR on the PCR reads. The data show roughly 15,000 clones, more than 10% seen once. Sequenced input: blood. The source of these receptors is a female donor with papillary thyroid cancer or a benign thyroid nodule (not recorded which). Some clones in this sample may be carry-over from other donors' samples. Each CDR3 is given with its conserved first and last residue. A D gene is named only where the DNA matches it firmly. Not all rows give a size; the values are once, few, many and, for expanded clones, a class.

.,TRBD1,TRBV5-1,TRBJ1-5,CASSPGTGGSNQPQHF,TGCGCCAGCAGTCCCGGGACAGGGGGTAGCAATCAGCCCCAGCATTTT
.,TRBD2,TRBV20-1,TRBJ2-5,CSAEEMGLWDEAQYF,TGCAGTGCGGAAGAAATGGGACTATGGGACGAGGCCCAGTACTTC
once,TRBD1,TRBV16,TRBJ2-3,CASSQKPRGPTDMQYF,TGTGCCAGCAGCCAAAAGCCCAGGGGGCCCACAGATATGCAGTATTTT
.,TRBD2,TRBV6-5,TRBJ2-1,CASSYTEAGAYNEQFF,TGTGCCAGCAGTTACACAGAAGCGGGGGCCTACAATGAGCAGTTCTTC
.,.,TRBV7-9,TRBJ2-7,CASSLEFPGDEQYF,TGTGCCAGCAGCTTAGAGTTCCCCGGGGACGAGCAGTACTTC
many,TRBD1,TRBV11-2,TRBJ2-7,CASSSPSGTGTGYYEQYF,TGTGCCAGCAGCTCGCCCTCCGGGACAGGGACCGGTTACTACGAGCAGTACTTC
many,.,TRBV14,TRBJ2-1,CASSPGPFEQFF,TGTGCCAGCAGCCCCGGTCCCTTTGAGCAGTTCTTC
many,.,TRBV19,TRBJ1-3,CASSIDDASGNTIYF,TGTGCCAGTAGTATAGACGACGCTTCTGGAAACACCATATATTTT
many,TRBD2,TRBV20-1,TRBJ2-7,CSADDPGGYEQYF,TGCAGTGCAGACGACCCGGGGGGCTACGAGCAGTACTTC
.,.,TRBV20-1,TRBJ2-1,CSALMGTEQFF,TGCAGTGCTCTAATGGGGACCGAGCAGTTCTTC
few,.,TRBV28,TRBJ1-2,CASSSTPTKVGYTF,TGTGCCAGCAGTTCTACTCCTACGAAAGTCGGCTACACCTTC
many,.,TRBV11-2,TRBJ2-7,CASSLLGRRSDEQYF,TGTGCCAGCAGCTTATTGGGACGGAGATCGGACGAGCAGTACTTC
few,TRBD1,TRBV6-1,TRBJ1-1,CASSSRDRGLWAEAFF,TGTGCCAGCAGTAGCCGGGACAGGGGTCTTTGGGCTGAAGCTTTCTTT
medium-sized,.,TRBV5-1,TRBJ2-7,CASRKSGHYMDEQYF,TGCGCCAGCAGAAAGAGCGGGCACTATATGGACGAGCAGTACTTC
many,.,TRBV15,TRBJ1-3,CATSRSEGNTIYF,TGTGCCACCAGCAGGTCTGAAGGGAACACCATATATTTT
many,TRBD2,TRBV19,TRBJ2-5,CASSIGLAGGPIRETQYF,TGTGCCAGTAGTATAGGGCTAGCGGGAGGGCCTATTAGGGAGACCCAGTACTTC
medium-sized,.,TRBV7-8,TRBJ2-7,CASSLTDYEQYF,TGTGCCAGCAGCTTAACGGATTACGAGCAGTACTTC
many,.,TRBV5-4,TRBJ1-1,CASSLGRGDTEAFF,TGTGCCAGCAGCTTGGGGAGGGGGGACACTGAAGCTTTCTTT
many,.,TRBV11-3,TRBJ2-2,CASSLRTTGELFF,TGTGCCAGCAGCTTACGGACTACCGGGGAGCTGTTTTTT
many,.,TRBV9,TRBJ1-3,CASKSGSGNTIYF,TGTGCCAGCAAAAGTGGCTCTGGAAACACCATATATTTT
many,.,TRBV20-1,TRBJ2-7,CSARVGARYEQYF,TGCAGTGCCCGCGTGGGGGCGCGGTACGAGCAGTACTTC
.,.,TRBV12-3/TRBV12-4,TRBJ2-7,CASSLPENHEQYF,TGTGCCAGCAGTTTACCAGAAAACCACGAGCAGTACTTC
.,.,TRBV7-2,TRBJ2-1,CACSRFRGHEQFF,TGTGCCTGCAGCCGTTTTCGGGGTCATGAGCAGTTCTTC
many,.,TRBV5-1,TRBJ2-5,CASSHGRITQETQYF,TGCGCCAGCAGCCACGGACGTATTACGCAAGAGACCCAGTACTTC
medium-sized,TRBD2,TRBV19,TRBJ2-7,CASSPLIAGGGEQYF,TGTGCCAGTAGCCCCTTAATAGCGGGAGGAGGCGAGCAGTACTTC
many,TRBD1,TRBV2,TRBJ1-6,CASKGARDRGNSPLHF,TGTGCCAGCAAGGGGGCGCGGGACAGGGGGAATTCACCCCTCCACTTT
.,.,TRBV6-1,TRBJ1-1,CASSVIQSYTEAFF,TGTGCCAGCAGTGTAATACAGTCGTACACTGAAGCTTTCTTT
many,TRBD2,TRBV3-1,TRBJ2-5,CASSQVLAGETQYF,TGTGCCAGCAGCCAAGTACTAGCGGGTGAGACCCAGTACTTC
many,.,TRBV18,TRBJ2-3,CASSPPRTFNTDTQYF,TGTGCCAGCTCACCACCCCGGACGTTCAACACAGATACGCAGTATTTT
.,.,TRBV6-9,TRBJ1-2,CASRPSGGDSRGNYGYTF,TGTGCCAGCAGGCCCTCCGGGGGGGACTCAAGGGGCAACTATGGCTACACCTTC
once,.,TRBV5-1,TRBJ2-1,CASSLGPGPSEQFF,TGCGCCAGCAGCTTGGGGCCGGGTCCAAGTGAGCAGTTCTTC
few,.,TRBV6-1,TRBJ1-1,CASSSNRAQFLAFF,TGTGCCAGCAGTAGTAACCGGGCTCAGTTTCTCGCTTTCTTT
medium-sized,.,TRBV6-1,TRBJ1-1,CASSEARGSTEAFF,TGTGCCAGCAGTGAAGCAAGGGGATCCACTGAAGCTTTCTTT
few,.,TRBV6-1,TRBJ2-7,CASSFGGSSYEQYF,TGTGCCAGCAGTTTCGGGGGTAGCTCCTACGAGCAGTACTTC
medium-sized,.,TRBV6-1,TRBJ1-2,CASSEAPIDLAGTYGYTF,TGTGCCAGCAGTGAAGCGCCAATTGATCTAGCGGGAACCTATGGCTACACCTTC
.,TRBD2,TRBV18,TRBJ2-3,CASTRLAGGGTDTQYF,TGTGCCAGCACCCGACTAGCGGGTGGGGGCACAGATACGCAGTATTTT
many,TRBD1,TRBV5-1,TRBJ1-1,CASSLEGALSEAFF,TGCGCCAGCAGCTTGGAGGGGGCTCTGAGTGAAGCTTTCTTT
many,TRBD2,TRBV5-4,TRBJ2-1,CASSQLAGGFNEQFF,TGTGCCAGCAGCCAACTAGCGGGAGGCTTCAATGAGCAGTTCTTC
many,TRBD2,TRBV7-3,TRBJ2-1,CASSVTSGGYNEQFF,TGTGCCAGCAGCGTTACTAGCGGGGGATACAATGAGCAGTTCTTC
many,.,TRBV2,TRBJ2-3,CASSYEGLPRTDTQYF,TGTGCCAGCAGTTACGAGGGACTCCCCCGCACAGATACGCAGTATTTT
.,TRBD1,TRBV6-1,TRBJ1-4,CASSEETGTGGGKLFF,TGTGCCAGCAGTGAAGAGACCGGGACAGGGGGCGGAAAACTGTTTTTT
many,.,TRBV2,TRBJ2-7,CASSAGAGFYEQYF,TGTGCCAGCAGTGCCGGGGCAGGTTTCTACGAGCAGTACTTC
many,.,TRBV20-1,TRBJ1-3,CSARGLTSGNTIYF,TGCAGTGCTAGAGGTTTGACCTCTGGAAACACCATATATTTT
.,.,TRBV10-1,TRBJ2-7,CASSEDGSYEQYF,TGCGCCAGCAGTGAGGACGGGAGCTACGAGCAGTACTTC
many,TRBD1,TRBV7-8,TRBJ2-1,CASSSRQGKWNEQFF,TGTGCCAGCAGCTCCAGACAGGGGAAGTGGAATGAGCAGTTCTTC
medium-sized,TRBD1,TRBV6-1,TRBJ1-3,CASSRTGLGNTIYF,TGTGCCAGCAGTCGGACAGGGCTTGGAAACACCATATATTTT
few,.,TRBV15,TRBJ2-5,CATSRDPRETQYF,TGTGCCACCAGCAGAGATCCCAGGGAGACCCAGTACTTC
few,.,TRBV6-2/TRBV6-3,TRBJ2-7,CSSSYRVFYEQYF,TGTTCCAGCAGTTACAGGGTCTTCTACGAGCAGTACTTC
many,.,TRBV20-1,TRBJ2-7,CSARDPGPGSWEQYF,TGCAGTGCTAGGGACCCCGGGCCCGGATCTTGGGAGCAGTACTTC
many,TRBD2,TRBV20-1,TRBJ2-3,CSASPSLAGGHTDTQYF,TGCAGTGCTAGCCCCTCGCTAGCGGGAGGACACACAGATACGCAGTATTTT
many,.,TRBV20-1,TRBJ2-5,CSALGWQGGFFQETQYF,TGCAGTGCCCTAGGTTGGCAGGGGGGCTTCTTTCAAGAGACCCAGTACTTC
few,TRBD1,TRBV6-6,TRBJ2-5,CASSYSGTGPQETQYF,TGTGCCAGCAGTTACTCGGGGACAGGGCCCCAAGAGACCCAGTACTTC
.,.,TRBV9,TRBJ1-2,CASSVVAGTMVYAF,TGTGCCAGCAGCGTAGTGGCAGGAACTATGGTCTACGCCTTC
.,.,TRBV2,TRBJ2-7,CASSGRQVNEQYF,TGTGCCAGCAGTGGGCGACAGGTCAACGAGCAGTACTTC
many,TRBD2,TRBV29-1,TRBJ2-1,CSVGGGLAGGSYNEQFF,TGCAGCGTTGGGGGAGGACTAGCGGGAGGCTCCTACAATGAGCAGTTCTTC